These 10 T cell receptor beta chains were all obtained from the same sample, sequenced in a study of T cell responses to AZD1222 COVID-19 vaccine. The protocol was immunoSEQ multiplex PCR, while the TCRdb copy is restricted to in-frame clones and leaves out a portion. The sample holds roughly 150,000 clones, about 92% seen once. Sequenced here: peripheral blood, sampled on day 0 of AZD1222 vaccination. These receptor sequences come from an adult in good health.

This sequence joins TRBV3-1 (or the pseudogene TRBV3-2) and TRBJ1-5; D not certain. Germline-derived CDR1 and CDR2 are LGHDT and YNNKEL (reference sequence). The CDR3 extends over 13 amino acids. V was trimmed by 8 bases and J by 6 bases, leaving 14 bases between them. CDR3 amino acids: CASSYNEVQPQHF. The CDR3 DNA is TGTGCCAGCTCTTACAATGAGGTTCAGCCCCAGCATTTT.

The chain is built from TRBV28 and TRBJ1-6; 7 bases match TRBD1. The CDR3 sequence is 18 residues long. J gave up 3 bases and V 6 bases, and 14 bases lay outside the gene matches. CDR1 is MDHEN, CDR2 SYDVKM, per germline. CDR3: CASSPGGDSSYYNSPLHF. The CDR3 DNA follows: TGTGCCAGCAGCCCGGGAGGGGACAGCTCATACTATAATTCACCCCTCCACTTT.

The rearrangement joins TRBV30 to TRBJ2-7, with D perhaps TRBD2 (7 bases). Germline CDR1 GTSNPN, CDR2 SVGIG (reference sequence). The CDR3 spans 13 residues. Trimming removed 1 base from V and 10 bases from J, with 17 bases in between. The CDR3 DNA sequence: TGTGCCTGGAGTGGGGGGGGCTTATCAGTTCAGTACTTC. It encodes CAWSGGGLSVQYF.

The rearrangement joins TRBV5-1 to TRBJ1-6; weak D call: TRBD1 (6 bases). From germline, CDR1 is SGHRS and CDR2 YFSETQ. The length of the CDR3 is 15 residues. Trimming took 0 bases from V and 8 from J, leaving 12 bases between them. CDR3 DNA: TGCGCCAGCAGCTTGGTAGCAGGGGAGGATTCACCCCTCCACTTT. Its translation is CASSLVAGEDSPLHF.

V usage is TRBV24-1 and J usage is TRBJ1-1; D remains unclear. The CDR3 extends over 18 amino acids. The germline V and J ends were trimmed by 5 bases and 6 bases, with 27 bases remaining between them. CDR1 and CDR2 from the germline V gene are KGHDR and SFDVKD. The CDR3 is CATSADSTNHSGVPEAFF. The CDR3 coding sequence is TGTGCCACCAGTGCCGATAGTACTAACCACAGTGGGGTTCCTGAAGCTTTCTTT.

This chain uses TRBV4-3 with TRBJ1-2, with TRBD1 as a possible D gene (5 bases). Per the germline V gene, CDR1 is LGHNA and CDR2 is YSLEER. The CDR3 covers 15 residues. Trimming removed 3 bases from V and 4 bases from J, with 15 bases in between. CDR3 coding DNA: TGCGCCAGCAGCCAGGGACCGGGACTGAGCTATGGCTACACCTTC. This sequence encodes CASSQGPGLSYGYTF.

The chain uses TRBV28 and TRBJ1-3, with 8 bases fitting TRBD1. CDR1 is MDHEN, CDR2 SYDVKM, per germline. The CDR3 contains 19 residues. Trimming cost V 1 base and J 2 bases; bases outside gene matches: 13. The DNA for the CDR3 is TGTGCCAGCAGTTTATTTCTGGACAGGGAAGGTAGGACTGGAAACACCATATATTTT. The encoded protein is CASSLFLDREGRTGNTIYF.

The chain carries TRBV9 and TRBJ2-1; perhaps TRBD2 as D (6 bases). The CDR3 runs to 17 residues. The germline V and J ends were trimmed by 0 bases and 6 bases, with 19 bases remaining between them. Germline CDR1 SGDLS, CDR2 YYNGEE. In DNA form, the CDR3 reads TGTGCCAGCAGCGTAGAAGCGGGCAAGGCCCGGGGCAATGAGCAGTTCTTC. Translation gives CASSVEAGKARGNEQFF.

CDR3 protein: CASTLAGGPGELFF. The CDR3 DNA reads TGTGCCAGCACACTAGCGGGGGGGCCCGGGGAGCTGTTTTTT. This chain uses TRBV4-2 with TRBJ2-2, with TRBD2 identical over 13 bases. In germline, CDR1 is LGHNA, CDR2 YNFKEQ. This CDR3 is 14 amino acids long. V shed 7 bases, J shed 6 bases, and the junction held 2 bases outside the gene matches.

The V gene is TRBV7-2, the J gene TRBJ2-7, with 8 bases aligning to TRBD2. The J segment lost 3 bases and the V segment lost 1 base, leaving 5 bases of the junction unmatched. The CDR3 spans 15 residues. Germline CDR1 and CDR2: SGHTA and FQGNSA. Here the CDR3 DNA reads TGTGCCAGCAGCTTAGGAGCGGGGGAAATCTACGAGCAGTACTTC. This sequence encodes CASSLGAGEIYEQYF.